The rows below give T cell receptor beta chains drawn from one sample of a study of monozygotic twins with inflammatory bowel disease. For each CDR3 protein, TCRdb gives one entry from its re-call of the 5' RACE reads, without DNA. The repertoire shows approximately 400,000 distinct CDR3 sequences; the top ten hold approximately 2.3%. The specimen sequenced was blood. The receptors come from a human donor with ulcerative colitis or Crohn's disease, or a healthy co-twin of an affected twin (not recorded which). Each CDR3 is given with its conserved first and last residue.

V gene,J gene,CDR3 protein
TRBV5-5,TRBJ2-7,CASSRIFRDRVTSYEQYF
TRBV20-1,TRBJ1-3,CSASRGKLGSYSGNTIYF
TRBV10-3,TRBJ2-7,CAISDWDGPYEQYF
TRBV5-1,TRBJ2-7,CASSLEGSTYEQYF
TRBV24-1,TRBJ2-2,CATSDSGQGGRAGELFF
TRBV12-3/TRBV12-4,TRBJ2-5,CASSIGSWGRQQETQYF
TRBV7-8,TRBJ2-3,CASSFGLAGSTDTQYF
TRBV2,TRBJ2-2,CASSEAVTGELFF
TRBV5-4,TRBJ2-7,CASSSGPAQSSYEQYF
TRBV5-5,TRBJ2-6,CASSDGSSGANVLTF
TRBV7-9,TRBJ2-3,CASSLSSGFTDTQYF
TRBV7-2,TRBJ2-5,CASRKRLGQETQYF
TRBV29-1,TRBJ1-1,CSVGEPGNTEAFF
TRBV10-3,TRBJ2-7,CAISEPDRGSHEQYF
TRBV5-5,TRBJ2-5,CASSFKNLGRMETQYF
TRBV5-1,TRBJ1-1,CASSLGDGQLVGTEAFF
TRBV2,TRBJ2-7,CASSATVSGSSYEQYF